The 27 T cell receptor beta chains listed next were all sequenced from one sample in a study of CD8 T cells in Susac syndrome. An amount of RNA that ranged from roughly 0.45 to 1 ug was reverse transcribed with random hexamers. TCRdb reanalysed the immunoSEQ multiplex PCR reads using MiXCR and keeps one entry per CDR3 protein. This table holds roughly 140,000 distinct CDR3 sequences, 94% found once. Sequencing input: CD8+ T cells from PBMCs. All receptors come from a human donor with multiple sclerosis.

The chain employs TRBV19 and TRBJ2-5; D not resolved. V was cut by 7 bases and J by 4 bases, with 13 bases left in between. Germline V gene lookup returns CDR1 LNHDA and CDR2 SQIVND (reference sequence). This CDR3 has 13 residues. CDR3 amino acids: CASTATTGETQYF. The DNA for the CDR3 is TGTGCCAGTACCGCAACGACGGGAGAGACCCAGTACTTC.

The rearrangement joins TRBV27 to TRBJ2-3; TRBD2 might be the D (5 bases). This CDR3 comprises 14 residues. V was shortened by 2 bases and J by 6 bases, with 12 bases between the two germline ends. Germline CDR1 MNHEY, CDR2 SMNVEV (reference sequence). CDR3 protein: CASSLAGNRDTQYF. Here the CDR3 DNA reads TGTGCCAGCAGTTTAGCCGGGAATAGGGATACGCAGTATTTT.

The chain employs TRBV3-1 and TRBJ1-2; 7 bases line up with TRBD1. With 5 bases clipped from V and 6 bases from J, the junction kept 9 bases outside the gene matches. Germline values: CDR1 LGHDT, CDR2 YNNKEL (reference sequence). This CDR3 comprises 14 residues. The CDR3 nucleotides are TGTGCCAGCAGCGCAATTCCGGGACAGCATGGCTACACCTTC. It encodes CASSAIPGQHGYTF.

CDR3 sequence: CASSGLGGYGSGETQYF. DNA for the CDR3: TGTGCCAGCAGTGGATTAGGGGGGTACGGTAGTGGAGAGACCCAGTACTTC. The J gene is TRBJ2-5, the V gene TRBV25-1; D is perhaps TRBD1 or TRBD2 (6 bases each). Germline V gives CDR1 MGHDK, CDR2 SYGVNS. V lost 4 bases, J lost 4 bases, and 22 bases lay in between. This CDR3 spans 17 amino acids.

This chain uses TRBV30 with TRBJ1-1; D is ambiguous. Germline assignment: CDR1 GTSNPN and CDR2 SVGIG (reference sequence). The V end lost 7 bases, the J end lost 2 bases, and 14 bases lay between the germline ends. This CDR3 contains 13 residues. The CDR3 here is CALVGRRNTEAFF. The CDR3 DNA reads TGTGCCTTGGTCGGACGGCGAAACACTGAAGCTTTCTTT.

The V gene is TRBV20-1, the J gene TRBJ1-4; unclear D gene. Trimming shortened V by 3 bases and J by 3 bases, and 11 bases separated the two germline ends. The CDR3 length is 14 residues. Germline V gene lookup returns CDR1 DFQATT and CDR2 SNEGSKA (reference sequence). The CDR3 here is CSASGRRSNEKLFF. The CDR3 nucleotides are TGCAGTGCTAGTGGTAGACGGTCTAATGAAAAACTGTTTTTT.

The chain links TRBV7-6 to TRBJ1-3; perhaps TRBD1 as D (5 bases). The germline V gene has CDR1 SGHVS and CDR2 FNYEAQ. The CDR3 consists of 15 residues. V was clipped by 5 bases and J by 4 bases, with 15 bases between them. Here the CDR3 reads CASSASTGTGNTIYF. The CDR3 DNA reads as TGTGCCAGCAGCGCTAGTACAGGAACGGGAAACACCATATATTTT.

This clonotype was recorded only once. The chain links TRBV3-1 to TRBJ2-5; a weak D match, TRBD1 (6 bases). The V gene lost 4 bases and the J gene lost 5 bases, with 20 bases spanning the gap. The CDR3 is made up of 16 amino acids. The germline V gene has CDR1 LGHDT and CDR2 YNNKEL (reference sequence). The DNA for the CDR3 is TGTGCCAGCAGCCCCGCGGACAGAGCTAGTGTGGAGACCCAGTACTTC. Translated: CASSPADRASVETQYF.

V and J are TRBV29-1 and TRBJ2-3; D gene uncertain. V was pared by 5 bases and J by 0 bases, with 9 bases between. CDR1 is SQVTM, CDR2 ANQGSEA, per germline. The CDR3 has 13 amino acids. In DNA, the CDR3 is TGCAGCGTTCCTCGGGTCAGCACAGATACGCAGTATTTT. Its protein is CSVPRVSTDTQYF.

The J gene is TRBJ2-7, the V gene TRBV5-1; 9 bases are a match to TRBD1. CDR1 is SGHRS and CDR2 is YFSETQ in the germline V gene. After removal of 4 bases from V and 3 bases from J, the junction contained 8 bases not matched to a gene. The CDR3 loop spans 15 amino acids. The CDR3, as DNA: TGCGCCAGCAGCGCGGGACAGGGTGCCCACTACGAGCAGTACTTC. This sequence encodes CASSAGQGAHYEQYF.

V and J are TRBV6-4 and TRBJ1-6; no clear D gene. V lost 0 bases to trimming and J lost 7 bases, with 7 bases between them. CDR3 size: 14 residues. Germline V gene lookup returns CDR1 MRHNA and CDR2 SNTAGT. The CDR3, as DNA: TGTGCCAGCAGTGACTCCGTCGGGAATTCACCCCTCCACTTT. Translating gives CASSDSVGNSPLHF.

As DNA, the CDR3 is TGTGCTAGTGGTCCCCGTGGTAGGGGTGGCTACACCTTC. Translated, it gives CASGPRGRGGYTF. J is TRBJ1-2 and V is TRBV12-5; perhaps TRBD1 as D (5 bases). Germline values: CDR1 LGHNT, CDR2 FRNRAP. CDR3 size: 13 residues. Trimming cost V 5 bases and J 7 bases, with 14 bases left between them.

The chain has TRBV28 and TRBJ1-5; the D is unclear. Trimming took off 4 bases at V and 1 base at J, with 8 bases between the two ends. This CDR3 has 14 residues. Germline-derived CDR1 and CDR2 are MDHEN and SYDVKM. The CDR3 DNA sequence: TGTGCCAGCAGTTATATGGAGAGCAATCAGCCCCAGCATTTT. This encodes CASSYMESNQPQHF.

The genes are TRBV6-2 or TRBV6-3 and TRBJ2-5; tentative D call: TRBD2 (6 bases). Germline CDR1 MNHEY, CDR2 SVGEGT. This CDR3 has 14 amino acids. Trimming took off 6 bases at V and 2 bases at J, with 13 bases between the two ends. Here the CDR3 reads CASRGRTIQETQYF. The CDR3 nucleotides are TGTGCCAGCAGAGGTAGGACTATACAAGAGACCCAGTACTTC.

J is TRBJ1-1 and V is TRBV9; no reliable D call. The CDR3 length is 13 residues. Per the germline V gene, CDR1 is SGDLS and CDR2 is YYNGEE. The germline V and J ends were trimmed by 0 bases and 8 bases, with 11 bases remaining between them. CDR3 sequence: CASSVGTTLEAFF. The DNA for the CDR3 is TGTGCCAGCAGCGTAGGCACAACCCTAGAAGCTTTCTTT.

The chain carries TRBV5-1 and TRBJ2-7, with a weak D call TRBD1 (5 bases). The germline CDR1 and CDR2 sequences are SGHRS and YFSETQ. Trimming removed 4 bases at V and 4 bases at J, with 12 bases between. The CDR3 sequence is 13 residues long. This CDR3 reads CASSRPQGYEQYF. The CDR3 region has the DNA TGCGCCAGCAGCCGCCCGCAGGGTTACGAGCAGTACTTC.

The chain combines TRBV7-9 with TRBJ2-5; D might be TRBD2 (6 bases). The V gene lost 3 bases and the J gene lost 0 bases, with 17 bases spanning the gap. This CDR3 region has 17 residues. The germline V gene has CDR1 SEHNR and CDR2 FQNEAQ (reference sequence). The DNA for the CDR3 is TGTGCCAGCAGCTTGCTGGCGGGACCACCCGACCAAGAGACCCAGTACTTC. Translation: CASSLLAGPPDQETQYF.

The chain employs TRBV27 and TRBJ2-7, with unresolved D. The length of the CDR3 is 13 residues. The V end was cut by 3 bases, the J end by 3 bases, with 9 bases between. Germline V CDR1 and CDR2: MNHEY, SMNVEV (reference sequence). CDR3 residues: CASSFGYDYEQYF. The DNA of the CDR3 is TGTGCCAGCAGTTTTGGGTACGACTACGAGCAGTACTTC.

This CDR3 is CAGARDTWNTGELFF. The CDR3 nucleotides read TGTGCCGGAGCCCGGGACACATGGAACACCGGGGAGCTGTTTTTT. The chain combines TRBV30 with TRBJ2-2; tentatively, D is TRBD1 (6 bases). Germline CDR1 GTSNPN, CDR2 SVGIG (reference sequence). V shed 8 bases and J shed 1 base, with 17 bases lying between them. The CDR3 runs to 15 residues.

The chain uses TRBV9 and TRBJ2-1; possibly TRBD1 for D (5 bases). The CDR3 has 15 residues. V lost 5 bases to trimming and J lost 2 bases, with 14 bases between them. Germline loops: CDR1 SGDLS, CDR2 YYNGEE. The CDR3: CASRKGSGAYNEQFF. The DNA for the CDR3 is TGTGCCAGCAGGAAGGGGTCAGGAGCCTACAATGAGCAGTTCTTC.

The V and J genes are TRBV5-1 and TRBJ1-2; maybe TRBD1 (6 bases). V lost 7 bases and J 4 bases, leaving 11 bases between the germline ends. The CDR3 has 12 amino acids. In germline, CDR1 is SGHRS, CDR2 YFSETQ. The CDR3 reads CASGLDSYGYTF. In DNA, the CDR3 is TGCGCCAGCGGACTGGACAGCTATGGCTACACCTTC.

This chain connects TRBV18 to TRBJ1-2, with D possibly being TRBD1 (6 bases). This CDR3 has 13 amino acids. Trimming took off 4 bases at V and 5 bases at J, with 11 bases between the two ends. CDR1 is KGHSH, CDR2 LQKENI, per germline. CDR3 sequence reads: CASSLRTDYGYTF. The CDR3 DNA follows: TGTGCCAGCTCACTACGGACAGATTATGGCTACACCTTC.

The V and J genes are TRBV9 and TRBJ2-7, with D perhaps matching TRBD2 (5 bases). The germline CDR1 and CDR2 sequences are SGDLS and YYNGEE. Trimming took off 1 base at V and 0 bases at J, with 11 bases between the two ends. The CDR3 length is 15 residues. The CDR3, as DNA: TGTGCCAGCAGCGTAACGGGGTCTGACTCCTACGAGCAGTACTTC. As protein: CASSVTGSDSYEQYF.

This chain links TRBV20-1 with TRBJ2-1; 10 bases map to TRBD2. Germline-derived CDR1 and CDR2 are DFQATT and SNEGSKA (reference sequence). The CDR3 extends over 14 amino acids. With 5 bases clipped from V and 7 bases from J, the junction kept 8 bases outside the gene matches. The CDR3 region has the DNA TGCAGTGCTCGCGAAGCGGGGGGGTGGAATGAGCAGTTCTTC. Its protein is CSAREAGGWNEQFF.

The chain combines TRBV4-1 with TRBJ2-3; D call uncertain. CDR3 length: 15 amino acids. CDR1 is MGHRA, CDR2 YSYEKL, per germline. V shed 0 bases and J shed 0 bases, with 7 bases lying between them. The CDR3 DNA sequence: TGCGCCAGCAGCCAAGATTCTAGAAGCACAGATACGCAGTATTTT. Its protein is CASSQDSRSTDTQYF.

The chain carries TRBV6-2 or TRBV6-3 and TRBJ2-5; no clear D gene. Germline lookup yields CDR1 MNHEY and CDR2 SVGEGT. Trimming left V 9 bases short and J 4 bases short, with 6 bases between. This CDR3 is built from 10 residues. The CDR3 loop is CASLGETQYF. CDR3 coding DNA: TGTGCCAGTCTAGGAGAGACCCAGTACTTC.

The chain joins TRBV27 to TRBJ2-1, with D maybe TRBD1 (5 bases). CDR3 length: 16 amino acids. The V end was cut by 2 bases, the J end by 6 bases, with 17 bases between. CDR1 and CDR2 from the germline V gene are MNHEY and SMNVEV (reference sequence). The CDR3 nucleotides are TGTGCCAGCAGTTTAAGGGGCCTCACAGCACCCAATGAGCAGTTCTTC. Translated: CASSLRGLTAPNEQFF.